One sample yielded the 17 T cell receptor beta chains listed below, sequenced in a study of tumor and adjacent non-tumor tissue in lung cancer. A modified ARM-PCR protocol with three rounds of nested PCR amplified TCRbeta. TCRdb analysed the multiplex PCR reads with MiXCR anew, one entry per CDR3 protein. The data contain 130,000 or so distinct CDR3 sequences, 66% of them seen just once; the ten biggest clones take up about 13%. RNA was extracted from bulk tissue without any cell sorting. The sample taken for sequencing was lung tumor tissue. The receptors stem from a man aged 30 to 45 with non-small cell lung cancer.

Of note for this clonotype: The junction does not match germline at one end; this may be a read error. The J gene is TRBJ2-5, the V gene TRBV11-3; perhaps D is TRBD1 or TRBD2 (6 bases each). The CDR3 totals 15 residues. The germline CDR1 and CDR2 sequences are SGHNT and YENEEA. The CDR3 bases are TGTGCCTGCAGCTTAGGCACCGGAGGGGGTGAGACCCAGTACTTC. Translating it yields CACSLGTGGGETQYF.

The chain uses TRBV6-4 and TRBJ2-3; D is undetermined. In germline, CDR1 is MRHNA, CDR2 SNTAGT. V gave up 2 bases and J gave up 10 bases, with 10 bases separating them. CDR3 length: 12 residues. The CDR3 is CASSDGFTPQYF. In DNA, the CDR3 is TGTGCCAGCAGTGACGGATTCACTCCGCAGTATTTT.

Worth noting for this clonotype: The missing conserved phenylalanine or tryptophan at the end of this CDR3 makes a read error likely. V and J are TRBV4-3 and TRBJ1-1, with D unclear. V was cut by 3 bases and J by 5 bases, with 10 bases left in between. Germline V gives CDR1 LGHNA, CDR2 YSLEER. This CDR3 is built from 13 residues. CDR3 region: CASSQDWGTEAFS. The CDR3 DNA is TGCGCCAGCAGCCAGGATTGGGGTACTGAAGCTTTCTCT.

The chain uses TRBV29-1 and TRBJ1-2, with D perhaps TRBD1 (5 bases). CDR1 and CDR2 from the germline V gene are SQVTM and ANQGSEA. CDR3 length: 15 residues. The CDR3 loop reads CSVNVGGAILGGYTF. CDR3 nucleotide sequence: TGCAGTGTTAATGTGGGAGGGGCGATCCTGGGAGGCTACACCTTC.

V usage is TRBV20-1 and J usage is TRBJ2-5; 8 bases are shared with TRBD2. Germline lookup yields CDR1 DFQATT and CDR2 SNEGSKA (reference sequence). V shed 6 bases, J shed 2 bases, and the junction held 8 bases outside the gene matches. The CDR3 length is 14 residues. The DNA of the CDR3 is TGCAGTGCCAGTATTAGCGGGAAACAAGAGACCCAGTACTTC. It is translated as CSASISGKQETQYF.

This clonotype has more than one count but fewer than ten. Being one base from a much bigger clone, this may be a read error. The rearrangement uses TRBV11-3 and TRBJ2-1; possible D gene TRBD2, 5 bases. Trimming shortened V by 8 bases and J by 10 bases, and 15 bases separated the two germline ends. There are 12 residues in the CDR3. Germline CDR1 and CDR2: SGHNT and YENEEA. The chain's CDR3 is CASQTSGKEQFF. CDR3 DNA sequence: TGTGCCAGCCAGACCTCCGGGAAGGAGCAGTTCTTC. Variable domain in full (rest from reference TRBV11-3 and TRBJ2-1): EAGVVQSPRYKIIEKKQPVAFWCNPISGHNTLYWYLQNLGQGPELLIRYENEEAVDDSQLPKDRFSAERLKGVDSTLKIQPAELGDSAVYLCASQTSGKEQFFGPGTRLTVL.

This clonotype was picked up a small number of times. This CDR3 is CSARGLRDTEAFF. The DNA of the CDR3 is TGCAGTGCTAGAGGGCTGAGAGACACTGAAGCTTTCTTT. The chain employs TRBV20-1 and TRBJ1-1; D unclear. Germline assignment: CDR1 DFQATT and CDR2 SNEGSKA (reference sequence). V lost 1 base to trimming and J lost 3 bases, with 9 bases between them. This CDR3 has 13 residues.

In its sample, this clonotype was seen many times. The genes are TRBV11-3 and TRBJ1-1; unclear D gene. The CDR3 covers 17 residues. The ends were cut back, 0 bases at V and 0 bases at J, with 14 bases in the middle. Per the germline V gene, CDR1 is SGHNT and CDR2 is YENEEA. The CDR3 protein is CASSLDWSERMNTEAFF. Here the CDR3 DNA reads TGTGCCAGCAGCTTAGATTGGTCTGAAAGGATGAACACTGAAGCTTTCTTT. Complete variable domain (other parts from reference TRBV11-3 and TRBJ1-1): EAGVVQSPRYKIIEKKQPVAFWCNPISGHNTLYWYLQNLGQGPELLIRYENEEAVDDSQLPKDRFSAERLKGVDSTLKIQPAELGDSAVYLCASSLDWSERMNTEAFFGQGTRLTVV.

V and J are TRBV24-1 and TRBJ1-5, with 7 bases that match TRBD1. J gave up 7 bases and V 9 bases, and 17 bases lay outside the gene matches. CDR3 length: 16 amino acids. Germline assignment: CDR1 KGHDR and CDR2 SFDVKD. The CDR3 DNA reads as TGTGCCACCGGATTCCCGGGACAGACATACAACCAGCCCCAGCATTTT. It is translated as CATGFPGQTYNQPQHF.

With respect to this clonotype: A read error may be the cause here, since a much bigger clone is one base away. This rearrangement joins TRBV12-3 or TRBV12-4 to TRBJ2-4; D tentatively fits TRBD1 or TRBD2 (5 bases each). Trimming shortened V by 4 bases and J by 2 bases, and 24 bases separated the two germline ends. CDR3 length equals 19 residues. The CDR3 region is CASSSGYGGSIQTKNIQYF. CDR3 DNA sequence: TGTGCCAGCAGTTCAGGGTATGGGGGTTCGATCCAAACCAAAAACATTCAGTACTTC.

Comment on this clonotype: Mismatch with germline at one junction end may stem from a read error. This chain joins TRBV20-1 and TRBJ1-1; 7 bases match TRBD1. This CDR3 comprises 13 residues. Germline values: CDR1 DFQATT, CDR2 SNEGSKA (reference sequence). The CDR3 spells CRVWVRGDTEAFF. As DNA, the CDR3 is TGCAGAGTATGGGTCAGGGGGGACACTGAAGCTTTTTTT.

To note about this clonotype: At one end, the junction sequence differs from germline, possibly due to a read error. This chain connects TRBV4-3 to TRBJ2-3; D is possibly TRBD1 or TRBD2 (5 bases each). Germline V gene data show CDR1 as LGHNA and CDR2 as YSLEER. The CDR3 is 19 residues long. The CDR3 DNA is TGCGCCAGCGGCCAAGAATCCGCAGGGAGATCTATGGACACAGATACGCAGTATTTT. This gives the protein CASGQESAGRSMDTDTQYF.

To note about this clonotype: A much larger clone sits a single nucleotide away, making a read error possible. V is TRBV20-1 and J is TRBJ1-3; D perhaps matches TRBD1 (5 bases). The ends were cut back, 0 bases at V and 9 bases at J, with 18 bases in the middle. The CDR3 spans 15 residues. CDR1 DFQATT and CDR2 SNEGSKA come from the germline V gene (reference sequence). CDR3 amino acids: CSARDRGGTRSTIYF. As DNA, the CDR3 is TGCAGTGCTAGAGATCGTGGAGGGACTCGAAGCACCATATATTTT.

Worth noting for this clonotype: This could be a read error, since a much larger clone is one nucleotide away. The chain employs TRBV30 and TRBJ2-1, with TRBD2 identical over 13 bases. Germline CDR1 reads GTSNPN; CDR2 reads SVGIG (reference sequence). J lost 8 bases, V lost 2 bases, and 6 bases had no gene match. The CDR3 is 15 residues long. The CDR3 sequence is CAWSTMGLAGYEQFF. The CDR3 region has the DNA TGTGCCTGGAGTACCATGGGACTAGCGGGATATGAGCAGTTCTTC.

In its sample, this clonotype was seen many times. The chain uses TRBV6-5 and TRBJ2-3; no firm D call. Trimming took off 5 bases at V and 2 bases at J, with 8 bases between the two ends. This CDR3 has 13 amino acids. Germline loops: CDR1 MNHEY, CDR2 SVGAGI. CDR3 amino acids: CASSLRYTDTQYF. The DNA of the CDR3 is TGTGCCAGCAGTCTCCGATACACAGATACGCAGTATTTT.

Points on this clonotype: A much larger clone is a single base away; this may be a read error. The rearrangement joins TRBV20-1 to TRBJ2-5; D is perhaps TRBD2 (6 bases). Germline CDR1 reads DFQATT; CDR2 reads SNEGSKA (reference sequence). The CDR3 spans 17 residues. V was shortened by 6 bases and J by 5 bases, with 28 bases between the two germline ends. CDR3 bases: TGCAGTGCCCTACCCTTTTCGCCAGGGAGGTCCAGGGAGACCCAGTACTTC. Protein: CSALPFSPGRSRETQYF.

A remark on this clonotype: The missing conserved phenylalanine or tryptophan at the end of this CDR3 makes a read error likely. The chain joins TRBV12-3 or TRBV12-4 to TRBJ1-4; D uncertain. The V end was cut by 5 bases, the J end by 7 bases, with 14 bases between. The CDR3 runs to 14 residues. CDR3 amino acids: CASSRTAGSEKLFI. Written as DNA, the CDR3 is TGTGCCAGCAGTCGGACGGCCGGTAGTGAAAAACTGTTTATT.